This is a list of T cell receptor beta chains from one sample in a study of CD8 T cells in ankylosing spondylitis. TCRdb passed the 5' RACE reads through MiXCR, listing each CDR3 protein once. This sample has 250,000 to 400,000 distinct CDR3 sequences; 11% occur once, and the top ten carry 9.1%. Material for sequencing was blood, either unsorted or a sorted T cell fraction (not recorded which). The receptor set was obtained from a female donor with ankylosing spondylitis or in good health (not recorded which). CDR3s include the opening cysteine and the closing phenylalanine or tryptophan. The D gene is left open where the match is weak. A clone size is listed for some rows: how often the clone was seen (once, few, many), or a class if it is expanded.

clone_size	j_call	d_call	v_call	cdr3_nt	cdr3_aa
few	TRBJ1-1	TRBD1	TRBV5-5	TGTGCCAGCAGCTTCCGGACAGGCGCGAACACTGAAGCTTTCTTT	CASSFRTGANTEAFF
-	TRBJ1-2	-	TRBV5-1	TGCGCCAGCAGCTTGGAGTTGGCAAACTATGGCTACACCTTC	CASSLELANYGYTF
few	TRBJ2-6	TRBD2	TRBV10-3	TGTGCCATCAGTGATTGGGGAGGGGCCTCTGGGGCCAACGTCCTGACTTTC	CAISDWGGASGANVLTF
-	TRBJ2-2	-	TRBV18	TGTGCCAGCTCACCATCGGCTATGAACACCGGGGAGCTGTTTTTT	CASSPSAMNTGELFF
many	TRBJ1-1	-	TRBV7-3	TGTGCCAGCAGCTTAGCGGAGGGACACACTGAAGCTTTCTTT	CASSLAEGHTEAFF
-	TRBJ1-5	-	TRBV7-2	TGTGCCAGCAGCTTCCCGCAGGGTTTTGGCAATCAGCCCCAGCATTTT	CASSFPQGFGNQPQHF
many	TRBJ2-3	-	TRBV7-6	TGTGCCAGCAGCTTAGCTTCAGGCACAGATACGCAGTATTTT	CASSLASGTDTQYF
many	TRBJ1-2	-	TRBV5-1	TGCGCCAGCAGCTTGGTCGGAGCCAATTATGGCTACACCTTC	CASSLVGANYGYTF
many	TRBJ2-3	TRBD2	TRBV29-1	TGCAGCGTTGAGACTTGGACTAGCGGGATTATGCAGTATTTT	CSVETWTSGIMQYF
few	TRBJ1-2	-	TRBV7-6	TGTGCCAGCAGCTTAGGGCGGGGTGCACTCTATGGCTACACCTTC	CASSLGRGALYGYTF
many	TRBJ1-1	-	TRBV25-1	TGTGCCAGCAGTGATAAGGGGGTTGTCACTGAAGCTTTCTTT	CASSDKGVVTEAFF
many	TRBJ1-3	TRBD1	TRBV12-3/TRBV12-4	TGTGCCAGCCAACTACAGGGGGGCACTGGAAACACCATATATTTT	CASQLQGGTGNTIYF
few	TRBJ1-1	-	TRBV10-3	TGTGCCATCAGACACAGGGACCAACTTAACACTGAAGCTTTCTTT	CAIRHRDQLNTEAFF
few	TRBJ1-1	-	TRBV5-5	TGTGCCAGCACGCCTCAGGGGCGGGAAGCTTTCTTT	CASTPQGREAFF
many	TRBJ1-6	-	TRBV5-1	TGCGCCAGCAGCTTGTCGGGACCAGATGATTCACCCCTCCACTTT	CASSLSGPDDSPLHF
-	TRBJ2-5	-	TRBV7-8	TGTGCCAGCAGCCTGGGAGGTTATCCCCAGCACTTC	CASSLGGYPQHF
many	TRBJ2-3	-	TRBV20-1	TGCAGTGCGAGGCAACAGGGCACAGATACGCAGTATTTT	CSARQQGTDTQYF
many	TRBJ2-3	TRBD2	TRBV6-1	TGTGCCAGCAGAGGGGTTGGACTAGCTCCAGTTCAGGGTACGCAGTATTTT	CASRGVGLAPVQGTQYF
many	TRBJ2-3	-	TRBV19	TGTGCCAGTAGTATCGGGATAGCAACAGATACGCAGTATTTT	CASSIGIATDTQYF
many	TRBJ2-5	-	TRBV5-1	TGCGCCAGCAGCATAGCAGGGAGTGGAGAGACCCAGTACTTC	CASSIAGSGETQYF
-	TRBJ2-5	-	TRBV29-1	TGCACCGCCTGGGGAGAGACCCAGTACTTC	CTAWGETQYF
-	TRBJ2-7	TRBD2	TRBV28	TGTGCCAGCAGTTCTATTAAACCCGGGGGGAAGAACGAGCAGTACTTC	CASSSIKPGGKNEQYF
many	TRBJ1-2	-	TRBV7-2	TGTGCCAGCAGCCCTGGGATCTATGGCTACACCTTC	CASSPGIYGYTF
many	TRBJ2-5	TRBD1	TRBV20-1	TGCAGTGCTAATAGACAGGGAACAGGGGAGACCCAGTACTTC	CSANRQGTGETQYF
many	TRBJ2-2	-	TRBV5-6	TGTGCCAGCAGCCGAATAGGTGTCACCGGGGAGCTGTTTTTT	CASSRIGVTGELFF
few	TRBJ2-2	TRBD2	TRBV5-1	TGCGCCAGCAGCTTCCCTAGCGGGGGGCCGACCGGGGAGCTGTTTTTT	CASSFPSGGPTGELFF
many	TRBJ1-6	-	TRBV3-1	TGTGCCAGCAGCCCCGACAGTAATTCACCCCTCCACTTT	CASSPDSNSPLHF
many	TRBJ2-3	-	TRBV5-1	TGCGCCAGCAGCTTAGCAGGACCCACAGATACGCAGTATTTT	CASSLAGPTDTQYF
-	TRBJ1-5	-	TRBV5-1	TGCGCCAGCAGCCTGGACCTGGGGGGGAATCAGCCCCAGCATTTT	CASSLDLGGNQPQHF
many	TRBJ1-1	-	TRBV29-1	TGCAGCGTTCGTGGAAGTGGCGACACTGAAGCTTTCTTT	CSVRGSGDTEAFF
-	TRBJ1-4	TRBD1	TRBV12-3/TRBV12-4	TGTGCCAGCAGACCCCCTGGAGGACAGGGGTATGAAAAACTGTTTTTT	CASRPPGGQGYEKLFF
-	TRBJ2-3	TRBD2	TRBV9	TGTGCCAGCAGCGTAACTAGCGGGACGGGGACGCAGTATTTT	CASSVTSGTGTQYF
many	TRBJ1-2	-	TRBV5-1	TGCGCCAGCAGCGAGGACGGAATTGGCTACACCTTC	CASSEDGIGYTF
-	TRBJ2-7	-	TRBV7-6	TGTGCCAGCAGCTTAAGATTTGGAGAGCAGTACTTC	CASSLRFGEQYF
few	TRBJ1-5	-	TRBV5-1	TGCGCCAGCAGCTTCGGGGGCGGAAGGGAGCCCCAGCATTTT	CASSFGGGREPQHF
-	TRBJ2-7	TRBD2	TRBV11-1	TGTGCCAGCAGCTTAGAAGGGACTAGCGGCTACGAGCAGTACTTC	CASSLEGTSGYEQYF
-	TRBJ1-2	TRBD1	TRBV14	TGTGCCAGCAGCCAGGGGACAGGGATAAACTATGGCTACACCTTC	CASSQGTGINYGYTF
many	TRBJ2-2	TRBD1	TRBV20-1	TGCAGTGCTAGAGACTCCGGGACAGGGAACACCGGGGAGCTGTTTTTT	CSARDSGTGNTGELFF
many	TRBJ1-1	-	TRBV29-1	TGCAGCCTCCTCCAGGGAACCAACACTGAAGCTTTCTTT	CSLLQGTNTEAFF
many	TRBJ2-3	TRBD2	TRBV5-1	TGCGCCAGCAGCCCGGGGACTAGCGGACACACAGATACGCAGTATTTT	CASSPGTSGHTDTQYF